This T cell receptor beta chain was profiled in a study of blood T cell repertoires in COVID-19. Study at large: Donors in the United States, Italy and Spain gave samples during acute or convalescent COVID-19. Sources were T cells, B-cell-depleted T cells, or PBMCs; the material itself was cDNA or gDNA.

Method: immunoSEQ multiplex PCR; TCRdb's copy keeps in-frame clones and lacks some. The sample consists of 55,000 to 80,000 clones, 83% of them appearing once. Germline V gene sequence: CDR1 SEHNR, CDR2 FQNEAQ (reference sequence). The CDR3 is 14 residues long. Between the trimmed V and J ends, which lost 5 bases and 1 base, there was a span of 10 bases. The source of this sequence is a man aged 45-60 years with active COVID-19. This rearrangement joins TRBV7-9 to TRBJ2-3, with D possibly matching TRBD1 (6 bases). Input material: peripheral blood. Here the CDR3 DNA reads TGTGCCAGCAGCCAAAGACAGGGCACAGATACGCAGTATTTT. Encoded protein: CASSQRQGTDTQYF.